What follows are 14 T cell receptor beta chains derived from one specimen sequenced in a study of identical twins. TCRdb itself ran the 5' RACE reads through MiXCR, one entry per CDR3 protein. The sample includes around 1.7 million distinct CDR3 sequences, about 32% of them seen just once. Input material: cord blood. The receptor set was obtained from a newborn girl in good health.

The chain recombines TRBV28 with TRBJ1-3; 12 bases match TRBD1. Germline-derived CDR1 and CDR2 are MDHEN and SYDVKM. The CDR3 has 15 amino acids. Trimming at V came to 6 bases and at J to 4 bases, leaving 4 bases not matched to a gene. In DNA form, the CDR3 reads TGTGCCAGCAGCCGGGACAGGGGGCTCGGAAACACCATATATTTT. This translates into CASSRDRGLGNTIYF.

The J gene is TRBJ1-2, the V gene TRBV6-2 or TRBV6-3; D is uncertain. CDR1 and CDR2 from the germline V gene are MNHEY and SVGEGT. The CDR3 length is 12 residues. Trimming pared 9 bases from V and 5 bases from J, leaving 13 bases between. CDR3 bases: TGTGCCAGGTCCGTTGGATGGTATGGCTACACCTTC. Translating it yields CARSVGWYGYTF.

This clonotype showed up just a few times. The J gene is TRBJ2-3, the V gene TRBV11-2, with 11 bases matching TRBD2. V lost 0 bases to trimming and J lost 8 bases; unmatched junction nucleotides: 7. Germline assignment: CDR1 SGHAT and CDR2 FQNNGV. CDR3 length: 16 amino acids. CDR3 bases: TGTGCCAGCAGCTTAGATATAGCGGGAGGGCGTGGTACGCAGTATTTT. Translation: CASSLDIAGGRGTQYF.

At least ten counts were recorded for this clonotype. The gene calls are TRBV7-2 and TRBJ1-2; D is unclear. V lost 6 bases and J lost 5, with 7 bases in between. From germline, CDR1 is SGHTA and CDR2 FQGNSA. There are 11 residues in the CDR3. CDR3 bases: TGTGCCAGCAGGGCGGATTATGGCTACACCTTC. This sequence encodes CASRADYGYTF. Combining the CDR3 with reference TRBV7-2 and TRBJ1-2 gives the whole variable domain GAGVSQSPSNKVTEKGKDVELRCDPISGHTALYWYRQSLGQGLEFLIYFQGNSAPDKSGLPSDRFSAERTGGSVSTLTIQRTQQEDSAVYLCASRADYGYTFGSGTRLTVV.

This clonotype has a handful of counts. The junction departs from the called germline gene at one end, perhaps through a read error. The rearrangement links TRBV27 to TRBJ2-7; 8 bases are a match to TRBD1. The CDR3 spans 15 residues. The germline gives CDR1 MNHEY, CDR2 SMNVEV (reference sequence). The CDR3 loop reads CASSLSSTGDYEQYF. CDR3 coding DNA: TGTGCCAGCAGCTTATCCTCGACAGGGGACTACGAGCAGTACTTC.

This clonotype was seen a handful of times. The J gene is TRBJ2-3, the V gene TRBV28, with TRBD1 identical over 10 bases. The CDR3 contains 18 residues. Per the germline V gene, CDR1 is MDHEN and CDR2 is SYDVKM. J gave up 3 bases and V 2 bases, and 11 bases lay outside the gene matches. As DNA, the CDR3 is TGTGCCAGCAGTTTAGAAACCCCGGGACAGGGGACGACAGATACGCAGTATTTT. This translates into CASSLETPGQGTTDTQYF.

This chain connects TRBV7-2 to TRBJ1-5; D not certain. CDR3 size: 14 residues. Germline CDR1 and CDR2: SGHTA and FQGNSA. V was pared by 3 bases and J by 4 bases, with 10 bases between. The CDR3 protein is CASSFYQENQPQHF. CDR3 bases: TGTGCCAGCAGCTTTTATCAGGAAAATCAGCCCCAGCATTTT.

The chain links TRBV5-5 to TRBJ1-2; no clear D. Trimming took off 2 bases at V and 2 bases at J, with 7 bases between the two ends. In germline, CDR1 is SGHKS, CDR2 YYEKEE (reference sequence). This CDR3 is built from 13 residues. For the CDR3, the DNA is TGTGCCAGCAGCTTCTATCAGAACTATGGCTACACCTTC. Amino acid sequence: CASSFYQNYGYTF.

This sequence joins TRBV10-3 and TRBJ2-2; D unresolved. The CDR3 extends over 14 amino acids. Germline CDR1 ENHRY, CDR2 SYGVKD. The ends were cut back, 3 bases at V and 3 bases at J, with 8 bases in the middle. As DNA, the CDR3 is TGTGCCATCAGTGAATGGGGTTACACCGGGGAGCTGTTTTTT. Its protein product is CAISEWGYTGELFF.

The V and J genes are TRBV20-1 and TRBJ2-5; 7 nucleotides match TRBD2. The V segment lost 2 bases and the J segment 3 bases; nucleotides outside the gene matches: 6. This CDR3 is 14 amino acids long. Germline assignment: CDR1 DFQATT and CDR2 SNEGSKA (reference sequence). CDR3 in amino acids: CSARRRGVEETQYF. The CDR3, as DNA: TGCAGTGCTAGACGACGGGGGGTAGAAGAGACCCAGTACTTC.

This chain links TRBV20-1 with TRBJ1-5; D is undetermined. The CDR3 spans 12 residues. V lost 5 bases and J 0 bases, leaving 5 bases between the germline ends. CDR1 is DFQATT and CDR2 is SNEGSKA in the germline V gene (reference sequence). CDR3 residues: CSAGSSNQPQHF. In DNA, the CDR3 is TGCAGTGCTGGAAGTAGCAATCAGCCCCAGCATTTT.

The rearrangement joins TRBV11-2 to TRBJ2-5, with 9 positions matching TRBD2. CDR1 and CDR2 from the germline V gene are SGHAT and FQNNGV. The V gene end was trimmed by 3 bases and the J gene end by 2 bases; junction bases not matched to a gene: 4. The CDR3 sequence is 15 residues long. Written as DNA, the CDR3 is TGTGCCAGCAGCTTTAGGCGGGGGGGGCAAGAGACCCAGTACTTC. Protein product: CASSFRRGGQETQYF.

The gene calls are TRBV19 and TRBJ2-3, with D unresolved. The CDR3 runs 13 residues. V gave up 10 bases and J gave up 3 bases, with 14 bases separating them. Germline CDR1 is LNHDA and CDR2 is SQIVND (reference sequence). The CDR3 DNA sequence: TGTGCCACGAGACCCGAGCGAACAGATACGCAGTATTTT. Its translation: CATRPERTDTQYF. Complete variable domain (other parts from reference TRBV19 and TRBJ2-3): DGGITQSPKYLFRKEGQNVTLSCEQNLNHDAMYWYRQDPGQGLRLIYYSQIVNDFQKGDIAEGYSVSREKKESFPLTVTSAQKNPTAFYLCATRPERTDTQYFGPGTRLTVL.

This clonotype was detected a few times. J is TRBJ2-1 and V is TRBV12-3 or TRBV12-4; 11 nucleotides match TRBD2. The CDR3 has 16 amino acids. After removal of 1 base from V and 5 bases from J, the junction contained 4 bases not matched to a gene. In DNA form, the CDR3 reads TGTGCCAGCAGTTTAGAGGGGGGACTAGCGGACAATGAGCAGTTCTTC. This sequence encodes CASSLEGGLADNEQFF.